The rows below give T cell receptor beta chains drawn from one sample of a study of blood T cell repertoires in COVID-19. The method was immunoSEQ multiplex PCR; TCRdb's version includes in-frame clones alone and lacks a portion of them. This table has under 30,000 clones, 86% appearing once. The source material was peripheral blood. The receptors were sampled from a human donor with acute or convalescent COVID-19. The donor label of this sample is uncertain. CDR3s include the opening cysteine and the closing phenylalanine or tryptophan. A D gene is named only where the DNA matches it firmly. A row's size may be missing; if present it is once, few, many or a size class.

J gene: TRBJ2-3; V gene: TRBV9; clone size: -; D gene: -; CDR3 protein: CASSVGGLSADTQYF; CDR3 DNA: TGTGCCAGCAGCGTAGGAGGTTTGAGCGCAGATACGCAGTATTTT
J gene: TRBJ2-2; V gene: TRBV5-5; clone size: once; D gene: TRBD1; CDR3 protein: CASSPTGTGGMVDTGELFF; CDR3 DNA: TGTGCCAGCAGCCCAACCGGGACAGGGGGGATGGTCGACACCGGGGAGCTGTTTTTT
J gene: TRBJ2-7; V gene: TRBV10-3; clone size: -; D gene: TRBD2; CDR3 protein: CAISESTGLAGEYF; CDR3 DNA: TGTGCCATCAGTGAGTCGACGGGACTAGCGGGGGAGTACTTC
J gene: TRBJ2-1; V gene: TRBV5-5; clone size: -; D gene: TRBD2; CDR3 protein: CASSLAGSSYNEQFF; CDR3 DNA: TGTGCCAGCAGCCTAGCGGGGAGCTCCTACAATGAGCAGTTCTTC
J gene: TRBJ1-1; V gene: TRBV30; clone size: -; D gene: -; CDR3 protein: CAWSVRGNTEAFF; CDR3 DNA: TGTGCCTGGAGTGTACGAGGGAACACTGAAGCTTTCTTT
J gene: TRBJ1-2; V gene: TRBV12-3/TRBV12-4; clone size: -; D gene: -; CDR3 protein: CASSLQGYYGYTF; CDR3 DNA: TGTGCCAGCAGTTTGCAGGGGTACTATGGCTACACCTTC
J gene: TRBJ1-1; V gene: TRBV6-6; clone size: -; D gene: -; CDR3 protein: CASSAKQGMNTEAFF; CDR3 DNA: TGTGCCAGCAGTGCGAAACAGGGCATGAACACTGAAGCTTTCTTT
J gene: TRBJ1-4; V gene: TRBV25-1; clone size: -; D gene: -; CDR3 protein: CASSEYGGGGEKLFF; CDR3 DNA: TGTGCCAGCAGTGAATATGGGGGCGGCGGTGAAAAACTGTTTTTT
J gene: TRBJ2-2; V gene: TRBV27; clone size: -; D gene: -; CDR3 protein: CASSFRRGLPGELFF; CDR3 DNA: TGTGCCAGCAGTTTTCGGAGGGGGCTTCCCGGGGAGCTGTTTTTT
J gene: TRBJ1-2; V gene: TRBV6-6; clone size: -; D gene: -; CDR3 protein: CASSPSPSTARLHNYGYTF; CDR3 DNA: TGTGCCAGCAGTCCCAGTCCATCGACAGCTCGCCTTCACAACTATGGCTACACCTTC
J gene: TRBJ2-5; V gene: TRBV19; clone size: once; D gene: -; CDR3 protein: CASSSGVAGETQYF; CDR3 DNA: TGTGCCAGTAGTTCGGGAGTAGCAGGGGAGACCCAGTACTTC
J gene: TRBJ2-3; V gene: TRBV29-1; clone size: once; D gene: TRBD2; CDR3 protein: CSARGGPDTQYF; CDR3 DNA: TGCAGCGCCCGGGGAGGGCCAGATACGCAGTATTTT
J gene: TRBJ2-3; V gene: TRBV11-3; clone size: -; D gene: TRBD2; CDR3 protein: CASSPGAGVDTQYF; CDR3 DNA: TGTGCCAGCAGCCCCGGAGCGGGAGTTGATACGCAGTATTTT
J gene: TRBJ2-1; V gene: TRBV5-1; clone size: -; D gene: -; CDR3 protein: CASSLAQGWNEQFF; CDR3 DNA: TGCGCCAGCAGCTTGGCCCAGGGTTGGAATGAGCAGTTCTTC
J gene: TRBJ2-7; V gene: TRBV4-2; clone size: once; D gene: TRBD1; CDR3 protein: CASSPLRGGQGASYEQYF; CDR3 DNA: TGTGCCAGCAGCCCCTTAAGGGGTGGACAGGGCGCGTCCTACGAGCAGTACTTC
J gene: TRBJ2-7; V gene: TRBV3-1/TRBV3-2; clone size: -; D gene: -; CDR3 protein: CASSQEYRETAYEQYF; CDR3 DNA: TGTGCCAGCAGCCAAGAGTACAGGGAGACGGCCTACGAGCAGTACTTC
J gene: TRBJ2-7; V gene: TRBV19; clone size: -; D gene: -; CDR3 protein: CASSNSHEQYF; CDR3 DNA: TGTGCCAGTAGTAACAGCCACGAGCAGTACTTC
J gene: TRBJ1-1; V gene: TRBV6-5; clone size: -; D gene: -; CDR3 protein: CASSYGHVLMNTEAFF; CDR3 DNA: TGTGCCAGCAGTTACGGCCACGTTCTCATGAACACTGAAGCTTTCTTT
J gene: TRBJ1-1; V gene: TRBV6-5; clone size: -; D gene: -; CDR3 protein: CASSPGEYTEAFF; CDR3 DNA: TGTGCCAGCAGTCCAGGGGAGTACACTGAAGCTTTCTTT
J gene: TRBJ2-3; V gene: TRBV7-8; clone size: -; D gene: TRBD2; CDR3 protein: CASSRAGLAGTDTQYF; CDR3 DNA: TGTGCCAGCAGCCGAGCGGGACTAGCGGGCACAGATACGCAGTATTTT
J gene: TRBJ2-1; V gene: TRBV6-5; clone size: -; D gene: TRBD1; CDR3 protein: CASYRQGNEQFF; CDR3 DNA: TGTGCCAGCTACAGACAGGGGAATGAGCAGTTCTTC
J gene: TRBJ2-1; V gene: TRBV29-1; clone size: -; D gene: TRBD2; CDR3 protein: CSVDKAGGPSQYNEQFF; CDR3 DNA: TGCAGCGTTGATAAAGCGGGGGGGCCTTCGCAGTACAATGAGCAGTTCTTC
J gene: TRBJ2-3; V gene: TRBV20-1; clone size: -; D gene: TRBD2; CDR3 protein: CSASNLGLAGKGTDTQYF; CDR3 DNA: TGCAGTGCTAGTAATCTGGGACTAGCGGGGAAGGGCACAGATACGCAGTATTTT
J gene: TRBJ2-7; V gene: TRBV7-8; clone size: -; D gene: TRBD1; CDR3 protein: CASSQTLTGQAGGSYEQYF; CDR3 DNA: TGTGCCAGCAGCCAAACATTAACTGGACAGGCGGGCGGCTCCTACGAGCAGTACTTC
J gene: TRBJ2-1; V gene: TRBV10-3; clone size: -; D gene: -; CDR3 protein: CAISESVAAPPKDEQFF; CDR3 DNA: TGTGCCATCAGTGAGTCGGTCGCGGCACCGCCCAAGGATGAGCAGTTCTTC
J gene: TRBJ2-7; V gene: TRBV27; clone size: few; D gene: -; CDR3 protein: CASSLSGNEQYF; CDR3 DNA: TGTGCCAGCTCCCTCTCCGGGAACGAGCAGTACTTC
J gene: TRBJ2-2; V gene: TRBV18; clone size: -; D gene: -; CDR3 protein: CASSPSRANTGELFF; CDR3 DNA: TGTGCCAGCTCACCATCCAGGGCGAACACCGGGGAGCTGTTTTTT
J gene: TRBJ1-2; V gene: TRBV11-2; clone size: -; D gene: -; CDR3 protein: CASSLVTSTPGGYGYTF; CDR3 DNA: TGTGCCAGCAGCTTAGTAACGAGCACCCCCGGGGGCTATGGCTACACCTTC
J gene: TRBJ1-6; V gene: TRBV6-5; clone size: once; D gene: -; CDR3 protein: CASNKVANSPLHF; CDR3 DNA: TGTGCCAGCAATAAGGTAGCTAATTCACCCCTCCACTTT
J gene: TRBJ2-7; V gene: TRBV2; clone size: -; D gene: TRBD1; CDR3 protein: CASKNPGQGFEQYF; CDR3 DNA: TGTGCCAGCAAAAACCCGGGACAGGGGTTCGAGCAGTACTTC
J gene: TRBJ1-3; V gene: TRBV4-1; clone size: -; D gene: -; CDR3 protein: CASSQVGGLGSGNTIYF; CDR3 DNA: TGCGCCAGCAGCCAAGTGGGGGGTCTTGGCTCTGGAAACACCATATATTTT
J gene: TRBJ2-5; V gene: TRBV5-5; clone size: -; D gene: TRBD2; CDR3 protein: CASSRGTSGGSYQETQYF; CDR3 DNA: TGTGCCAGCAGCCGAGGGACTAGCGGGGGGTCGTACCAAGAGACCCAGTACTTC
J gene: TRBJ2-4; V gene: TRBV10-3; clone size: -; D gene: -; CDR3 protein: CAISGEGLGKNIQYF; CDR3 DNA: TGTGCCATCAGTGGCGAAGGACTCGGCAAAAACATTCAGTACTTC
J gene: TRBJ1-1; V gene: TRBV6-2/TRBV6-3; clone size: -; D gene: -; CDR3 protein: CASSKQVTEAFF; CDR3 DNA: TGTGCCAGCAGTAAACAAGTAACTGAAGCTTTCTTT
J gene: TRBJ2-7; V gene: TRBV2; clone size: -; D gene: -; CDR3 protein: CASSRESYEQYF; CDR3 DNA: TGTGCCAGCAGCCGGGAATCCTACGAGCAGTACTTC
J gene: TRBJ2-2; V gene: TRBV5-1; clone size: -; D gene: TRBD1; CDR3 protein: CASSLGGQGTGELFF; CDR3 DNA: TGCGCCAGCAGCTTGGGGGGACAGGGGACCGGGGAGCTGTTTTTT
J gene: TRBJ2-7; V gene: TRBV2; clone size: -; D gene: TRBD2; CDR3 protein: CASAGEASYEQYF; CDR3 DNA: TGTGCCAGCGCGGGGGAGGCGTCCTACGAGCAGTACTTC
J gene: TRBJ2-1; V gene: TRBV14; clone size: -; D gene: -; CDR3 protein: CASSQEIGGRAYNEQFF; CDR3 DNA: TGTGCCAGCAGCCAAGAGATTGGGGGCCGCGCCTACAATGAGCAGTTCTTC
J gene: TRBJ1-2; V gene: TRBV30; clone size: -; D gene: -; CDR3 protein: CAWSRSARSGYGYTF; CDR3 DNA: TGTGCCTGGAGTCGGTCCGCCCGAAGTGGCTATGGCTACACCTTC
J gene: TRBJ1-2; V gene: TRBV6-5; clone size: -; D gene: TRBD1; CDR3 protein: CASSLETGNYGYTF; CDR3 DNA: TGTGCCAGCAGCCTAGAGACAGGGAACTATGGCTACACCTTC
J gene: TRBJ2-2; V gene: TRBV27; clone size: -; D gene: TRBD1; CDR3 protein: CASRPDRVNTGELFF; CDR3 DNA: TGTGCCAGCAGACCAGACAGGGTGAACACCGGGGAGCTGTTTTTT
J gene: TRBJ1-5; V gene: TRBV15; clone size: -; D gene: -; CDR3 protein: CATSLARRSNQPQHF; CDR3 DNA: TGTGCCACCAGCCTGGCTAGACGGAGCAATCAGCCCCAGCATTTT
J gene: TRBJ2-7; V gene: TRBV5-1; clone size: -; D gene: -; CDR3 protein: CASRPYGLGGYEQYF; CDR3 DNA: TGCGCCAGCAGGCCTTACGGACTGGGGGGATACGAGCAGTACTTC
J gene: TRBJ2-1; V gene: TRBV7-9; clone size: few; D gene: TRBD2; CDR3 protein: CASSPGLAGGEEFF; CDR3 DNA: TGTGCCAGCAGCCCGGGACTAGCGGGAGGCGAGGAGTTCTTC
J gene: TRBJ2-1; V gene: TRBV5-5; clone size: -; D gene: -; CDR3 protein: CASSPVAGQPYNEQFF; CDR3 DNA: TGTGCCAGCAGCCCCGTGGCGGGACAGCCCTACAATGAGCAGTTCTTC
J gene: TRBJ1-1; V gene: TRBV2; clone size: -; D gene: -; CDR3 protein: CASSATWGVAAPNTEAFF; CDR3 DNA: TGTGCCAGCAGCGCAACGTGGGGAGTTGCGGCACCGAACACTGAAGCTTTCTTT
J gene: TRBJ1-5; V gene: TRBV4-1; clone size: -; D gene: -; CDR3 protein: CASSQDSGLGNQPQHF; CDR3 DNA: TGCGCCAGCAGCCAAGATTCAGGATTAGGCAATCAGCCCCAGCATTTT
J gene: TRBJ2-7; V gene: TRBV7-2; clone size: -; D gene: -; CDR3 protein: CASSSGQRGFEQYF; CDR3 DNA: TGTGCCAGCAGCTCTGGACAGCGAGGCTTCGAGCAGTACTTC
J gene: TRBJ1-2; V gene: TRBV7-3; clone size: once; D gene: -; CDR3 protein: CASSQGSDYGYTF; CDR3 DNA: TGTGCCAGCAGCCAGGGGAGCGACTATGGCTACACCTTC
J gene: TRBJ1-1; V gene: TRBV30; clone size: -; D gene: TRBD1; CDR3 protein: CAWSLSRGMEAFF; CDR3 DNA: TGTGCCTGGAGTCTATCCAGGGGGATGGAAGCTTTCTTT
J gene: TRBJ1-2; V gene: TRBV2; clone size: -; D gene: -; CDR3 protein: CASTQETANYGYTF; CDR3 DNA: TGTGCCAGCACGCAAGAAACAGCCAACTATGGCTACACCTTC
J gene: TRBJ1-2; V gene: TRBV3-1/TRBV3-2; clone size: few; D gene: -; CDR3 protein: CASSQDVTLGGYTF; CDR3 DNA: TGTGCCAGCAGCCAGGATGTTACCCTCGGGGGCTACACCTTC
J gene: TRBJ2-3; V gene: TRBV19; clone size: -; D gene: -; CDR3 protein: CASRDRYTSTDTQYF; CDR3 DNA: TGTGCCAGTAGAGACAGATATACTAGCACAGATACGCAGTATTTT
J gene: TRBJ2-2; V gene: TRBV18; clone size: -; D gene: TRBD1; CDR3 protein: CASSPPNRGDTGELFF; CDR3 DNA: TGTGCCAGCTCACCACCGAACAGGGGTGACACCGGGGAGCTGTTTTTT
J gene: TRBJ2-2; V gene: TRBV7-6; clone size: -; D gene: TRBD1; CDR3 protein: CASRTGTGISGELFF; CDR3 DNA: TGTGCCAGCAGGACCGGGACAGGGATTTCCGGGGAGCTGTTTTTT
J gene: TRBJ2-6; V gene: TRBV5-1; clone size: -; D gene: TRBD1; CDR3 protein: CASSLLQGASSGANVLTF; CDR3 DNA: TGCGCCAGCAGCTTGCTACAGGGGGCGTCCTCTGGGGCCAACGTCCTGACTTTC